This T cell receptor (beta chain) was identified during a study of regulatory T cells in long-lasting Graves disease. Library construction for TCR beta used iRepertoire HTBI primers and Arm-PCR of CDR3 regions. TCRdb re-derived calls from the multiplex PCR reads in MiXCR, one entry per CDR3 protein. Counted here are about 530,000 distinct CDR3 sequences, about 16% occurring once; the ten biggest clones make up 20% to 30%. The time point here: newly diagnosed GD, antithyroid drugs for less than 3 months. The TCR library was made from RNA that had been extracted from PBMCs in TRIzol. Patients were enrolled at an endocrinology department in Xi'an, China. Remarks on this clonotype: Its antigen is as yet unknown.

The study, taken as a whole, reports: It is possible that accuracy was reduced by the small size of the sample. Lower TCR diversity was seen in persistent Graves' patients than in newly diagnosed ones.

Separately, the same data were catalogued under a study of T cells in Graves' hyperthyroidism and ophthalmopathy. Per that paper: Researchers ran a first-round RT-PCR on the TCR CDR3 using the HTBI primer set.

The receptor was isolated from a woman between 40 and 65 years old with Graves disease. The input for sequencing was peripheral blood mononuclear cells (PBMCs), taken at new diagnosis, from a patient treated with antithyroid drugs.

The CDR3 region has the DNA TGTGCCAGCAGCGCGAGGGGGCCCCAAGAGACCCAGTACTTC. It is translated as CASSARGPQETQYF. J is TRBJ2-1 and V is TRBV3-1; TRBD1 matches 7 bases. The J call is doubtful: the DNA matches TRBJ2-5 better. The CDR3 totals 14 residues. From germline, CDR1 is LGHDT and CDR2 YNNKEL (reference sequence).